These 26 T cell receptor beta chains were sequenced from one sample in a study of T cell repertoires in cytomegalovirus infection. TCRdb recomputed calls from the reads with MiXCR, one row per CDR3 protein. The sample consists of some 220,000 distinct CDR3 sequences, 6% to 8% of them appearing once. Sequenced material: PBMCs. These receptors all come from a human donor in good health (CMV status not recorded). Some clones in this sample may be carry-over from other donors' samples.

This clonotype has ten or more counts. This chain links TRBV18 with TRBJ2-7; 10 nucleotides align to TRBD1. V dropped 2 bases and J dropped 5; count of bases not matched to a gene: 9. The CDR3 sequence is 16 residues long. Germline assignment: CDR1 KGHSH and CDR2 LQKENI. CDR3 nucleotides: TGTGCCAGCTCACCAAGGCCGGGACAGGGGTCCGACGAGCAGTACTTC. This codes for CASSPRPGQGSDEQYF.

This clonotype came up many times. This CDR3 is CSARVARVNTEAFF. CDR3 bases: TGCAGTGCTAGAGTTGCCAGGGTGAACACTGAAGCTTTCTTT. This chain uses TRBV20-1 with TRBJ1-1, with D perhaps TRBD1 (5 bases). Trimming removed 1 base from V and 0 bases from J, with 9 bases in between. This CDR3 has 14 residues. Germline V gene lookup returns CDR1 DFQATT and CDR2 SNEGSKA (reference sequence).

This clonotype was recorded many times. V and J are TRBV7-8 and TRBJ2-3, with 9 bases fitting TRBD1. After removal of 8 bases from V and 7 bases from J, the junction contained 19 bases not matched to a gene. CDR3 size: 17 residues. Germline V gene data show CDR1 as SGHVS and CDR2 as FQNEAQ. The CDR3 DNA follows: TGTGCCAGCCGTCCCCACCCGGGACAGGGAGGCCTCAATACGCAGTATTTT. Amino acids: CASRPHPGQGGLNTQYF. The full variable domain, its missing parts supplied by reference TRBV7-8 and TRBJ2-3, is GAGVSQSPRYKVAKRGQDVALRCDPISGHVSLFWYQQALGQGPEFLTYFQNEAQLDKSGLPSDRFFAERPEGSVSTLKIQRTQQEDSAVYLCASRPHPGQGGLNTQYFGPGTRLTVL.

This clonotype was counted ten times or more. The CDR3 region has the DNA TGTGCCACCAGTGACACCAGGGGTAGCACCGGGGAGCTGTTTTTT. It specifies CATSDTRGSTGELFF. This rearrangement joins TRBV24-1 to TRBJ2-2, with a weak D call TRBD1 (6 bases). The CDR3 is 15 amino acids. V was clipped by 4 bases and J by 4 bases, with 12 bases between them. In germline, CDR1 is KGHDR, CDR2 SFDVKD.

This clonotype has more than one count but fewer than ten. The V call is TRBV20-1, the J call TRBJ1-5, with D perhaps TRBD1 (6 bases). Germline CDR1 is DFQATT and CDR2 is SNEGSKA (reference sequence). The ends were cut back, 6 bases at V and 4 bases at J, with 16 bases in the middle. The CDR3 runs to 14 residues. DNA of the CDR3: TGCAGTGCACCCTCCGGGACAAATAATCAGCCCCAGCATTTT. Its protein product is CSAPSGTNNQPQHF.

The CDR3 sequence is CATSRDGLAGGPGYEQFF. The CDR3 nucleotides are TGTGCCACCAGCAGAGATGGACTAGCGGGGGGGCCAGGCTATGAGCAGTTCTTC. This sequence joins TRBV15 and TRBJ2-1; 15 bases are a match to TRBD2. The germline gives CDR1 LNHNV, CDR2 YYDKDF (reference sequence). V shed 0 bases and J 8 bases; nucleotides not matched to a gene: 8. The CDR3 is 18 amino acids.

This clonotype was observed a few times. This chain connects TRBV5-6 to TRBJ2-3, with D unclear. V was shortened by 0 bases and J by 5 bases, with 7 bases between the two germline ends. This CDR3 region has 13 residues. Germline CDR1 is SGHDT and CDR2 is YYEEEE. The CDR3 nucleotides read TGTGCCAGCAGCTTGGCCCTGAAAGATACGCAGTATTTT. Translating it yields CASSLALKDTQYF. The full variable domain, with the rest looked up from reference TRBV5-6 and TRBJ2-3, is DAGVTQSPTHLIKTRGQQVTLRCSPKSGHDTVSWYQQALGQGPQFIFQYYEEEERQRGNFPDRFSGHQFPNYSSELNVNALLLGDSALYLCASSLALKDTQYFGPGTRLTVL.

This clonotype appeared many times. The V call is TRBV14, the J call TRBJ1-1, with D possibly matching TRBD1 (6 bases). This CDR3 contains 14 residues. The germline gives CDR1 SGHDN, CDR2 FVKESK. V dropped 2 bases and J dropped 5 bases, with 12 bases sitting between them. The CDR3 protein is CASSQMAGVTEAFF. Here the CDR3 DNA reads TGTGCCAGCAGCCAAATGGCAGGGGTTACTGAAGCTTTCTTT. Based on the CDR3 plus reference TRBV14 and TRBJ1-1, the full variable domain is EAGVTQFPSHSVIEKGQTVTLRCDPISGHDNLYWYRRVMGKEIKFLLHFVKESKQDESGMPNNRFLAERTGGTYSTLKVQPAELEDSGVYFCASSQMAGVTEAFFGQGTRLTVV.

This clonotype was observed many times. CDR3 sequence: CSATRTGGGDYNEQFF. The CDR3, as DNA: TGCAGTGCTACTCGTACCGGGGGGGGCGATTACAATGAGCAGTTCTTC. This chain links TRBV20-1 with TRBJ2-1; TRBD2 aligns across 8 bases. The trim removed 4 bases at V and 4 bases at J, leaving 12 bases unmatched. CDR1 is DFQATT and CDR2 is SNEGSKA in the germline V gene (reference sequence). The CDR3 contains 16 residues.

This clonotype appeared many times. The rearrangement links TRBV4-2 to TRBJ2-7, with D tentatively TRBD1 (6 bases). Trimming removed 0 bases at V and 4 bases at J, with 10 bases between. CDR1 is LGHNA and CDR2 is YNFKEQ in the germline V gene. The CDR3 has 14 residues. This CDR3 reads CASSQDPGEYEQYF. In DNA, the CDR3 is TGTGCCAGCAGCCAAGACCCAGGGGAGTACGAGCAGTACTTC.

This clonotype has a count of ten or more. CDR3 nucleotide sequence: TGTGCCAGCAGCTCCGAGTGGACCCAGTACTTC. It encodes CASSSEWTQYF. V and J are TRBV7-2 and TRBJ2-5; D gene uncertain. Germline lookup yields CDR1 SGHTA and CDR2 FQGNSA. This CDR3 spans 11 amino acids. Trimming removed 4 bases at V and 7 bases at J, with 7 bases between.

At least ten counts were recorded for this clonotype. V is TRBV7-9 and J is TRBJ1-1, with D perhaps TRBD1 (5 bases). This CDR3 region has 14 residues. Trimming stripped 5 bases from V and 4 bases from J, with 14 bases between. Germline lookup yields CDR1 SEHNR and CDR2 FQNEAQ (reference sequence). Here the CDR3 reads CASSASGGGTEAFF. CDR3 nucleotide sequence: TGTGCCAGCAGCGCCTCGGGGGGGGGCACTGAAGCTTTCTTT.

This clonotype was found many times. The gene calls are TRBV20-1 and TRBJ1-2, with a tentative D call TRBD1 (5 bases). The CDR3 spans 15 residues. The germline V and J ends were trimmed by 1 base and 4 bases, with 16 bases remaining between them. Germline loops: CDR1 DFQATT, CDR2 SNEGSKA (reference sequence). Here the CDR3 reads CSARVWRGGIYGYTF. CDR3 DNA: TGCAGTGCTAGAGTTTGGCGGGGGGGAATCTATGGCTACACCTTC.

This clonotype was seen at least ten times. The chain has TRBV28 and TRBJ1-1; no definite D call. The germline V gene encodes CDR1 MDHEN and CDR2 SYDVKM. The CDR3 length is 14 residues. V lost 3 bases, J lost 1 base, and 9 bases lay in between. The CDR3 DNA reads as TGTGCCAGCAGTTTGGCCCACCAGAACACTGAAGCTTTCTTT. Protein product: CASSLAHQNTEAFF.

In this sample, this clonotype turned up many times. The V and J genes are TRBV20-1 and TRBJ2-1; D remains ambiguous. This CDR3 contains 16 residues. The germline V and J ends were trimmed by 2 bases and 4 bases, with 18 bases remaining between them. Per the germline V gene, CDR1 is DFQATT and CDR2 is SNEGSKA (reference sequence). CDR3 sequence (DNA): TGCAGTGCTAGAAACAAAATGGAACGGTATTACAATGAGCAGTTCTTC. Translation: CSARNKMERYYNEQFF.

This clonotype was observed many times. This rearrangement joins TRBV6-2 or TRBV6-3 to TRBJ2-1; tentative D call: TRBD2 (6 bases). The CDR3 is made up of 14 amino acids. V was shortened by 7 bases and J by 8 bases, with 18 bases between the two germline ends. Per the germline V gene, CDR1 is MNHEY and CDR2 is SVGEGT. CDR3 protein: CASTFVGGGYEQFF. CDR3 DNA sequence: TGTGCCAGCACCTTCGTTGGGGGAGGATATGAGCAGTTCTTC.

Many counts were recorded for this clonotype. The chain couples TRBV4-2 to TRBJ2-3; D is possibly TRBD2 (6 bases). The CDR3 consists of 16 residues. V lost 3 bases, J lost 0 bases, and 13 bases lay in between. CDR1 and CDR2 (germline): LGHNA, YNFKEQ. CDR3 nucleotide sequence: TGTGCCAGCAGCCAGGTTAGCGGTTCTAGCACAGATACGCAGTATTTT. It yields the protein CASSQVSGSSTDTQYF.

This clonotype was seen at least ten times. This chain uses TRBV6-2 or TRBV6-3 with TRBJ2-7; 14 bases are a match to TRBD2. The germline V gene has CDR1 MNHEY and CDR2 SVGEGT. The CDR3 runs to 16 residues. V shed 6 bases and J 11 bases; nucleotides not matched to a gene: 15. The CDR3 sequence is CASRMGLAGAPKREYF. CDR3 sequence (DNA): TGTGCCAGCAGAATGGGACTAGCGGGGGCCCCTAAACGGGAGTACTTC.

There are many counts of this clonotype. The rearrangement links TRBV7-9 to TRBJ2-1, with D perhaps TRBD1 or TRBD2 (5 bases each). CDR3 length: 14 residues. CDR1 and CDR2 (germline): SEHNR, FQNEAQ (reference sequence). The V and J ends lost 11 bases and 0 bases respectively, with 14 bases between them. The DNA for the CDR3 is TGTGCCGGAGTGAGGGGTAGCTCCTACAATGAGCAGTTCTTC. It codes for CAGVRGSSYNEQFF.

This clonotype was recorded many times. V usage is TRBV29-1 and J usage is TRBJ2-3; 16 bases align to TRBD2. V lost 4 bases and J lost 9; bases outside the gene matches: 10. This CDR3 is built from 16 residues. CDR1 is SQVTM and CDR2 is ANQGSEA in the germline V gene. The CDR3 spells CSVVQPGLAGGQTQYF. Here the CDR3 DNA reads TGCAGCGTTGTACAACCGGGACTAGCGGGGGGGCAAACGCAGTATTTT.

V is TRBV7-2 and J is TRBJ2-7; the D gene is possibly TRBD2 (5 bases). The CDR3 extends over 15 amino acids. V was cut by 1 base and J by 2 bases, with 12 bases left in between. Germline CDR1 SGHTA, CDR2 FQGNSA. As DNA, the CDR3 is TGTGCCAGCAGCTTAGAGTCCGGGGTCCCCTACGAGCAGTACTTC. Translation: CASSLESGVPYEQYF.

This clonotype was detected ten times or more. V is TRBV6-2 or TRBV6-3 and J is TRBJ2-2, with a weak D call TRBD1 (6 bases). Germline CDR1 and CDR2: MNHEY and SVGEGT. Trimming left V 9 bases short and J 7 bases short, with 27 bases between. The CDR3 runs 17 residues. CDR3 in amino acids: CASDRGQGRINVGELFF. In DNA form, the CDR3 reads TGTGCCAGTGACCGAGGGCAGGGGAGAATTAACGTCGGGGAGCTGTTTTTT.

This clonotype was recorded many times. In DNA, the CDR3 is TGTGCCAGCAGTGGACGGGAAAACATTCAGTACTTC. The encoded protein is CASSGRENIQYF. The chain combines TRBV2 with TRBJ2-4; no firm D call. The CDR3 consists of 12 residues. The ends were cut back, 4 bases at V and 5 bases at J, with 6 bases in the middle. Looked up from germline, CDR1 is SNHLY and CDR2 is FYNNEI.

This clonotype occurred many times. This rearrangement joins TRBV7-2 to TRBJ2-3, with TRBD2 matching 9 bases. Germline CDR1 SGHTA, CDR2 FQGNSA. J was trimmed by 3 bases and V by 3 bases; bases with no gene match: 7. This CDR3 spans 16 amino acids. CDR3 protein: CASSFGGGEWTDTQYF. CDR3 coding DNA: TGTGCCAGCAGCTTCGGCGGGGGGGAATGGACAGATACGCAGTATTTT.

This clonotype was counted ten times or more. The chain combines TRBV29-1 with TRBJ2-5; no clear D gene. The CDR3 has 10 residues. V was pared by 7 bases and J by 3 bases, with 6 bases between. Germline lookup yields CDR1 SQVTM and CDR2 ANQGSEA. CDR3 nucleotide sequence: TGCAGCGCCCGAGAAGAGACCCAGTACTTC. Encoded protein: CSAREETQYF.

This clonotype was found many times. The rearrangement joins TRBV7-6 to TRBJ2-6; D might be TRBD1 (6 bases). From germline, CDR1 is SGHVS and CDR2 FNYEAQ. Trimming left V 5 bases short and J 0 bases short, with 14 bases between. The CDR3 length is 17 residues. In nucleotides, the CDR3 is TGTGCCAGCAGCGGCTACAGGGATTCCTCTGGGGCCAACGTCCTGACTTTC. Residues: CASSGYRDSSGANVLTF.